The T cell receptor (beta chain) under discussion was sequenced for a study of T-cell reconstitution after alpha-beta-depleted transplantation in children. Unique molecular identifiers were incorporated during preparation of the TCRbeta library. TCRdb processed the PCR reads anew with MiXCR; each CDR3 protein has one entry. The sample carries about 230,000 distinct CDR3 sequences, over 9.5% recorded once. V was clipped by 3 bases and J by 8 bases; unmatched bases: 18. CDR3 length: 17 residues. CDR1 is DFQATT, CDR2 SNEGSKA, per germline (reference sequence). This clonotype has at least ten counts. This sequence was found in a human donor who donated a stem cell graft to a child with SCID. This specimen consisted of PBMCs from the stem cell graft donor, obtained from the stem cell graft. This chain connects TRBV20-1 to TRBJ2-1, with 8 bases aligning to TRBD1. CDR3 region: CSASVQGANPERDEQFF. DNA of the CDR3: TGCAGTGCTAGCGTTCAGGGGGCAAACCCCGAGAGGGATGAGCAGTTCTTC.